The clone carrying this T cell receptor beta chain was detected a few times. Sequencing was performed with immunoSEQ multiplex PCR; in TCRdb, only in-frame clones are kept and a portion is missing. The sample contains 250,000 to 350,000 clones, less than 85% of which appear only once. This sample was included in a study of blood T cell repertoires in COVID-19. Study-wide context: Acute-phase and convalescent COVID-19 samples originated in the United States, Italy and Spain.

Trimming removed 3 bases from V and 0 bases from J; junction bases left unmatched: 1. Germline CDR1 reads SNHLY; CDR2 reads FYNNEI. The CDR3 is made up of 14 amino acids. The Seattle patients, enrolled during active infection, were followed longitudinally. The rearrangement uses TRBV2 and TRBJ1-2, with TRBD1 matching over 7 bases. Source material: peripheral blood. This TCR derives from a human donor with COVID-19, enrolled during active disease. The donor label of this sample is uncertain. In DNA form, the CDR3 reads TGTGCCAGCAGTGACGACAGGGCTAACTATGGCTACACCTTC. This translates into CASSDDRANYGYTF.